This T cell receptor beta chain was sequenced during a study of blood T cell repertoires in COVID-19. CDR3 length: 14 amino acids. CDR1 is LNHDA and CDR2 is SQIVND in the germline V gene (reference sequence). J lost 2 bases, V lost 6 bases, and 7 bases had no gene match. Sequencing was performed with immunoSEQ multiplex PCR; in TCRdb, only in-frame clones are kept and a portion is missing. Altogether some 110,000 clones are present, approximately 88% being singletons, with the ten largest covering about 0.8%. The sequence derives from a woman aged 70-85 years with acute or convalescent COVID-19. This chain connects TRBV19 to TRBJ2-7, with 7 bases fitting TRBD1. The sample comprised peripheral blood. The CDR3 DNA is TGTGCCAGTAGAGACCGGGACAGCACCTACGAGCAGTACTTC. The encoded protein is CASRDRDSTYEQYF.